This is a list of T cell receptor beta chains from one sample in a study of pediatric ulcerative colitis. Libraries were prepared by immunoSEQ multiplex PCR; TCRdb keeps only in-frame clonotypes and omits some of them. The sample carries about 22,000 clones, about two thirds recorded once. Sequenced: gut tissue. The receptor source for this set is a boy aged 5-17 years with severe ulcerative colitis. Each CDR3 is given without its conserved first and last residue. Fields, in order: J gene, V gene, CDR3 length, CDR3 protein.

TRBJ2-7 | TRBV6-5 | 13 | ASSYSGRGLYEQY
TRBJ1-2 | TRBV5-1 | 14 | ASRPWLGPTNYGYT
TRBJ1-1 | TRBV30 | 12 | ALRNTGVNTEAF
TRBJ2-2 | TRBV30 | 13 | AWSSLGARTGELF
TRBJ1-2 | TRBV6-5 | 12 | ASSDRDREGGYT
TRBJ1-2 | TRBV5-8 | 11 | ASRPGLSYGYT
TRBJ1-4 | TRBV6-6 | 12 | ASTGGLSNEKLF
TRBJ2-5 | TRBV11-1 | 11 | ASSLGPLGTQY
TRBJ2-6 | TRBV19 | 14 | ASSWTPRAGANVLT
TRBJ2-2 | TRBV10-3 | 8 | AIRDLELF
TRBJ1-2 | TRBV7-9 | 13 | ASSSGTSVMDGYT
TRBJ2-5 | TRBV2 | 11 | ASSRGRTETQY
TRBJ2-3 | TRBV29-1 | 11 | SVEVSAADTQY
TRBJ1-1 | TRBV18 | 10 | ASSQGNTEAF
TRBJ2-4 | TRBV7-2 | 14 | ASSFGGELAKNIQY
TRBJ1-2 | TRBV11-2 | 15 | ASSLETTDNWDYGYT
TRBJ2-3 | TRBV19 | 12 | ASSGTSGTDTQY
TRBJ2-7 | TRBV5-1 | 14 | ASSFTQGRSPYEQY
TRBJ2-1 | TRBV6-5 | 11 | ASSYLARNEQF
TRBJ2-2 | TRBV9 | 15 | ASSLRLAGELTGELF
TRBJ2-6 | TRBV5-1 | 17 | ASSLIGTGGAMGANVLT
TRBJ1-2 | TRBV6-5 | 10 | ASRSVGYGYT
TRBJ1-4 | TRBV6-5 | 9 | ASSYSPGRA
TRBJ2-1 | TRBV25-1 | 12 | ASSETSSYNEQF
TRBJ2-7 | TRBV27 | 11 | ASSLGDSYEQY
TRBJ1-2 | TRBV7-9 | 12 | ASSFPPGQGGYT
TRBJ2-3 | TRBV5-6 | 15 | ASSLPLAGGLIDTQY
TRBJ1-4 | TRBV7-8 | 14 | ASSLETASTNEKLF
TRBJ2-1 | TRBV2 | 15 | ASSELGGGVISNEQF
TRBJ2-7 | TRBV18 | 13 | ASSPELGQWSEQY
TRBJ2-7 | TRBV11-1 | 11 | ASSLRGGYEQY
TRBJ2-5 | TRBV25-1 | 10 | ASSPGRETQY
TRBJ2-6 | TRBV30 | 13 | AWGQGIIGANVLT
TRBJ1-2 | TRBV7-3 | 10 | ASSSPGSGYT
TRBJ2-3 | TRBV2 | 13 | ARGRQGRSPDTQY
TRBJ1-5 | TRBV5-7 | 13 | ASSGGQYSNQPQH
TRBJ1-2 | TRBV4-3 | 13 | ASSPTGDTNYGYT
TRBJ1-1 | TRBV18 | 12 | ASSPPAMTGEAF
TRBJ1-3 | TRBV19 | 13 | ASRASGVSGNTIY
TRBJ1-1 | TRBV9 | 13 | ASSPSGQQNTEAF
TRBJ1-1 | TRBV5-1 | 12 | ASSLEAPYTEAF